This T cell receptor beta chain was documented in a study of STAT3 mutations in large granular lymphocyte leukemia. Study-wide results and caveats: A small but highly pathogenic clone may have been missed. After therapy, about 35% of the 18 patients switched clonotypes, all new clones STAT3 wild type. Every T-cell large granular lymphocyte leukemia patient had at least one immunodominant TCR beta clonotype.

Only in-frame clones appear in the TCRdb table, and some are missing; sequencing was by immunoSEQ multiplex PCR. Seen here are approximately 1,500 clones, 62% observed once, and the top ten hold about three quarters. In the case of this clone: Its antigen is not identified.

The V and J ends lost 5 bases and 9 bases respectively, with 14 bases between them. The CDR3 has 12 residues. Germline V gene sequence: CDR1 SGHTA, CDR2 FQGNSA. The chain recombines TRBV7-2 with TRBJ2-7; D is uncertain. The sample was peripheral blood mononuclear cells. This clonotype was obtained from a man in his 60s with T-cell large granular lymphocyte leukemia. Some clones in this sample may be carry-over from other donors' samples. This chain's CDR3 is CASSLGPTGQYF. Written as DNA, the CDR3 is TGTGCCAGCAGCCTAGGGCCAACGGGGCAGTACTTC. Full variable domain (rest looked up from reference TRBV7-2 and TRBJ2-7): GAGVSQSPSNKVTEKGKDVELRCDPISGHTALYWYRQSLGQGLEFLIYFQGNSAPDKSGLPSDRFSAERTGGSVSTLTIQRTQQEDSAVYLCASSLGPTGQYFGPGTRLTVT.